This T cell receptor (beta chain) was identified in a study of identical twins (dated by TCRdb to the mid-2010s). Background for the entire study: The study deep-sequenced TCR alpha and beta repertoires from monozygotic twins, unrelated adults of various ages and cord blood to test whether fetal clonotypes persist. To rule out contamination, replicate twin experiments were performed at different times with different library preparation protocols. Study-level results and caveats: Conclusions relied on cross-sectional statistical analysis, since the same donors could not be followed over many years. Zero-insertion analyses could be partly confounded by invariant T cells such as MAIT and iNKT, although diverse VJ usage argued against such confounding for most clonotypes. Abundant cord blood beta clonotypes carried fewer insertions; young adult naive repertoires showed a weaker similar trend, while memory repertoires showed none. Compared with coincidental sharing between unrelated individuals, out-of-frame TCR alpha sequences shared between twins showed an excess of sequences with low generation probability. Out-of-frame TCR alpha sharing in monozygotic twins was systematically underestimated by recombination models, whereas sharing between unrelated individuals was in agreement with the recombination models. Excess twin sharing in beta out-of-frame sequences was weaker because fewer shared sequences lowered the signal-to-noise ratio.

Note on this clonotype: The specificity of this receptor is unknown. The sample holds no much larger clone one base away, and base qualities are not on file.

CDR1 and CDR2 are read off the germline V gene as SGHVS and FQNEAQ. Counted from cysteine to phenylalanine, this CDR3 has 15 amino acids. The CDR3 DNA has 45 bases and is translated from base 1. V lost 5 bases and J lost 3 bases; the stretch between them is 14 bases long. Every donor was a healthy Caucasian. The library was made by 5' RACE. For sequencing, an Illumina HiSeq 2000 was employed. Template switching added a universal primer binding site, and the final cDNA carried a unique molecular identifier that allowed TCR cDNA molecules to be counted accurately. Specific primers in the conserved constant-segment region were used to synthesize first-strand cDNA for the TCR alpha and beta chains. To control for contamination, each cDNA library was double barcoded with a SMART-Mk sample barcode plus Illumina barcodes. Two successive PCR steps introduced TruSeq adapter sequences along with Illumina sample barcodes. TCR alpha and beta cDNA libraries were sequenced on the Illumina HiSeq platform with custom primers. In the source study's methods: Raw reads were processed with MiGEC to extract unique molecular identifiers, and MiXCR was used to determine CDR3 positions. Recombination models were inferred per individual with the repgenHMM and IGoR tools using an EM algorithm. Shared clonotype analysis was performed with the tcR package in R, normalizing sharing by the product of cloneset sizes. To study raw recombination without the effects of thymic and clonal selection, out-of-frame nonproductive sequences were analyzed. TCRdb cleaned the public reads at Q25 with fastp, built clones with MiXCR and kept in-frame beta chains. Records with the same CDR3 protein are collapsed into one entry carrying the most frequent genes and DNA. The V and J calls come from TCRdb's annotation, not from the publication. For this sample there are 1.5 million to 2 million distinct CDR3 sequences; about 32% appear just once. Over 0.25% of the sample goes to the ten largest clones.

The source material was cord blood. This sequence uses TRBV7-8 and TRBJ1-5; a weak D assignment points to TRBD1 (6 bases agree). This TCR came from a newborn girl in good health. The CDR3 protein sequence reads: CASSPRDIFNQPQHF. The nucleotides read TGTGCCAGCAGCCCCCGGGACATTTTCAATCAGCCCCAGCATTTT.